This T cell receptor beta chain was obtained from a study of T cell repertoires in cytomegalovirus infection. Study information: From public TCR beta signatures came an indication of both CMV infection and matching HLA type. Whole-study results and caveats: The study found HLA-C-restricted CMV-specific TCR beta clonotypes dominating the ex vivo response.

Per germline, CDR1 DFQATT and CDR2 SNEGSKA (reference sequence). V was shortened by 3 bases and J by 1 base, with 5 bases between the two germline ends. This CDR3 is built from 12 residues. Comments on this clonotype: The antigen remains undetermined.

In TCRdb, the reads were re-called with MiXCR into one record per CDR3 protein. The table lists approximately 500,000 distinct CDR3 sequences, about 30% of them singletons. The V call is TRBV20-1, the J call TRBJ2-3, with no clear D. The source of this sequence is a human donor in good health (CMV status not recorded). Some clones in this sample may be carry-over from other donors' samples. The source material was PBMCs. The CDR3 nucleotides read TGCAGTGCTAGGACCGGCACAGATACGCAGTATTTT. It codes for CSARTGTDTQYF.